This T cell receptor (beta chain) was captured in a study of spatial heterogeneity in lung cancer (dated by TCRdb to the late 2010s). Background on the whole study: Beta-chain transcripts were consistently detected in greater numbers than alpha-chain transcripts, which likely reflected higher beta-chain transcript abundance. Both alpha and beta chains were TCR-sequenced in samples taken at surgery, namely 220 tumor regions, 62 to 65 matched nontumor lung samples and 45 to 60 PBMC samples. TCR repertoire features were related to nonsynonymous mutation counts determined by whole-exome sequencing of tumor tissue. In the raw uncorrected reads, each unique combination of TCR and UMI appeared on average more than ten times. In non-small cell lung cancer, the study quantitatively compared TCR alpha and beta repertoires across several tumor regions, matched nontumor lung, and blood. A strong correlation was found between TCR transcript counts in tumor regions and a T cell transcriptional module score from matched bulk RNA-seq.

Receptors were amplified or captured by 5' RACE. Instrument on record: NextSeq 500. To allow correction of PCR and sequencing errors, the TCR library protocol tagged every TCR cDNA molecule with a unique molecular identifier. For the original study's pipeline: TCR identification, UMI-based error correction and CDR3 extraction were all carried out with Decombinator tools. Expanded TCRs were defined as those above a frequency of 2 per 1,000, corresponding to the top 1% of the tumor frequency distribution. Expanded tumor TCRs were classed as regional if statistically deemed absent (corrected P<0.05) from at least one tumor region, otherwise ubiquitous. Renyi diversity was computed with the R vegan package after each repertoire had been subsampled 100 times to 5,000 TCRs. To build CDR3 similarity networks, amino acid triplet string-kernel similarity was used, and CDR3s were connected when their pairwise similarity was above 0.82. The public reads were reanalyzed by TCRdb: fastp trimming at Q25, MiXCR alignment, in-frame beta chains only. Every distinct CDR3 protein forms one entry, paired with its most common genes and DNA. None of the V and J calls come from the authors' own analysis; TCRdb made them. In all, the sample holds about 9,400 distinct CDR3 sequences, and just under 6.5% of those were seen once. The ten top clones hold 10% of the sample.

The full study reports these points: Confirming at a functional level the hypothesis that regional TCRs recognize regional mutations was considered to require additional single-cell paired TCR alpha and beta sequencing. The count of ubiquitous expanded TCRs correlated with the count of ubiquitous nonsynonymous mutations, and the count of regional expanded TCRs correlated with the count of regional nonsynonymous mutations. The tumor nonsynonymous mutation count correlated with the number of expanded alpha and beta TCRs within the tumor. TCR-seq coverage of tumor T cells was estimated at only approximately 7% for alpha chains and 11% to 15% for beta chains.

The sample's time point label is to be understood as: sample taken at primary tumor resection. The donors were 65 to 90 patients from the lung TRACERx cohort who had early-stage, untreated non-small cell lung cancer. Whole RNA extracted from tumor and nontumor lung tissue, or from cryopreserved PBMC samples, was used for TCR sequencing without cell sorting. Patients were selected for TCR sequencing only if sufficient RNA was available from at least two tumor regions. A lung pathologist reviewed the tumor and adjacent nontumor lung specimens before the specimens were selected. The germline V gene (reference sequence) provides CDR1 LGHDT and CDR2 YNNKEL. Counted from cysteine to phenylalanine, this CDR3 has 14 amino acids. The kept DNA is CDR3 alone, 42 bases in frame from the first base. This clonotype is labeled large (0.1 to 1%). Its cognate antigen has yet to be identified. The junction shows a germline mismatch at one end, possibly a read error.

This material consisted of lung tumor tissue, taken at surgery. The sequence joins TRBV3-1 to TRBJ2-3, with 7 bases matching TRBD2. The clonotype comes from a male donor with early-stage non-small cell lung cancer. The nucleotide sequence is TGTGCCACCAGCAAGGGACTAAGCACAGATACGCAGTATTTT. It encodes CATSKGLSTDTQYF.